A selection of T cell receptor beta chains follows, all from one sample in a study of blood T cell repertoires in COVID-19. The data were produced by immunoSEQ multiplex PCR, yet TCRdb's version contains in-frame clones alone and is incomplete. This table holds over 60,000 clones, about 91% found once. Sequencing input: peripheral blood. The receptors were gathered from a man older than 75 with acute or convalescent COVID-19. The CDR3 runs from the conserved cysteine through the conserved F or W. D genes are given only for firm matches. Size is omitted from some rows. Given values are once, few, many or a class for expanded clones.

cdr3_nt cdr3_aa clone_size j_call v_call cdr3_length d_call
TGTGCCAGCAGTTACTCGATGGGCCAGCCTGGTCAGCCCCAGCATTTT CASSYSMGQPGQPQHF - TRBJ1-5 TRBV6-2/TRBV6-3 16 -
TGTGCCTGGAGTGTACCGGGATCCGGGAGGAACACTGAAGCTTTCTTT CAWSVPGSGRNTEAFF - TRBJ1-1 TRBV30 16 -
TGCGCCAGCAATCCTGGACTAGCGCCATGTTCTTGCTCCTACAATGAGCAGTTCTTC CASNPGLAPCSCSYNEQFF - TRBJ2-1 TRBV23-1 19 TRBD2
TGTGCCAGCAGTAAGCGGACTAGCGTAAAGCAGTTCTTC CASSKRTSVKQFF - TRBJ2-1 TRBV6-5 13 TRBD2
TGTGCCAGCAGACTTGGGCTAGCGGGGGAAACCGGGGAGCTGTTTTTT CASRLGLAGETGELFF - TRBJ2-2 TRBV5-8 16 TRBD2
TGTGCCAGCACCCTACAGGGAGCCGGCGAGCAGTACTTC CASTLQGAGEQYF - TRBJ2-7 TRBV3-1/TRBV3-2 13 -
TGTGCCAGCAGCCAGGGACAGCATGAAAAACTGTTTTTT CASSQGQHEKLFF - TRBJ1-4 TRBV3-1/TRBV3-2 13 TRBD1
TGCGCCAGCAGTCCGGGTAAATCCGGGGGTGAGCAGTTCTTC CASSPGKSGGEQFF - TRBJ2-1 TRBV23-1 14 -
TGTGCCAGCAGTTTAGGACTAGCGGGAGGGCGTTTCTACAATGAGCAGTTCTTC CASSLGLAGGRFYNEQFF - TRBJ2-1 TRBV27 18 TRBD2
TGTGCCACCAGCATCGGGACAGGGAGCAATCAGCCCCAGCATTTT CATSIGTGSNQPQHF - TRBJ1-5 TRBV15 15 TRBD1
TGTGCCAGCAGCGGAACAGGGGGTGTGTATAATTCACCCCTCCACTTT CASSGTGGVYNSPLHF once TRBJ1-6 TRBV5-6 16 TRBD1
TGTGCCAGCAGCGGGTGGGACACCCCTGGGACTGAAGCTTTCTTT CASSGWDTPGTEAFF - TRBJ1-1 TRBV5-4 15 -
TGTGCCAGTACTTTCGGGTACAATTCACCCCTCCACTTT CASTFGYNSPLHF - TRBJ1-6 TRBV19 13 -